The source of this T cell receptor (beta chain) is a study of identical twins. In every case, the donor was a healthy Caucasian. TCRdb fed the 5' RACE reads into MiXCR, producing one record per CDR3 protein. The data hold about 890,000 distinct CDR3 sequences, with roughly an eighth observed a single time. This clonotype was seen only a few times. The length of the CDR3 is 16 residues. Trimming at V came to 7 bases and at J to 0 bases, leaving 9 bases not matched to a gene. These data were likewise used in another study, on yellow fever vaccine responses in identical twins.

The sequence derives from a woman aged 18-29 years in good health. This rearrangement joins TRBV12-3 or TRBV12-4 to TRBJ1-2; 9 nucleotides match TRBD1. The sample consisted of PBMCs. CDR3: CASTADRGRSNYGYTF. Written as DNA, the CDR3 is TGTGCCAGCACCGCGGACAGGGGACGTTCTAACTATGGCTACACCTTC.